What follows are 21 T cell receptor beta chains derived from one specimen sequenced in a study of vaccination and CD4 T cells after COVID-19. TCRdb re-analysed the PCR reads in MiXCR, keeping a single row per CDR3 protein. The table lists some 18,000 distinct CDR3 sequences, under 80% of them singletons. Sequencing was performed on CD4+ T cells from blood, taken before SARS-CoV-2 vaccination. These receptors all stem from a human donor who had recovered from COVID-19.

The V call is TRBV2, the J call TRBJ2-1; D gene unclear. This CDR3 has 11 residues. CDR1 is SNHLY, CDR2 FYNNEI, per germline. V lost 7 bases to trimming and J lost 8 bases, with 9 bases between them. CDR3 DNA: TGTGCCAGCACCCGCCTTGATGAGCAGTTCTTC. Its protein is CASTRLDEQFF.

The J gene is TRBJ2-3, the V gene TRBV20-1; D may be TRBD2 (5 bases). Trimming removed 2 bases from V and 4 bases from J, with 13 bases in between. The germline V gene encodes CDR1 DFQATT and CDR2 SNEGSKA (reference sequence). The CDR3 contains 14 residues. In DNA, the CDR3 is TGCAGTGCTAGATGGTTCTTCGGGGCAGATACGCAGTATTTT. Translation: CSARWFFGADTQYF.

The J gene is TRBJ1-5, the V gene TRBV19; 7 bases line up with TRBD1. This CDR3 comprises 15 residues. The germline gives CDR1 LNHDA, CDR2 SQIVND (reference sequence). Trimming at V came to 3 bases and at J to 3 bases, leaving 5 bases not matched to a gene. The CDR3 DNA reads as TGTGCCAGTAGTATGGGACAGTTTAACAATCAGCCCCAGCATTTT. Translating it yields CASSMGQFNNQPQHF.

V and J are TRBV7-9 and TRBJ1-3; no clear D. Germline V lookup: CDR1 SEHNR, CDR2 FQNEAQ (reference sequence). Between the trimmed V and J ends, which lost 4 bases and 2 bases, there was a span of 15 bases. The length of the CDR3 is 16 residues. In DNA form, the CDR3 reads TGTGCCAGCAGCTCCAATTCCGATATAACTGGAAACACCATATATTTT. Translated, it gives CASSSNSDITGNTIYF. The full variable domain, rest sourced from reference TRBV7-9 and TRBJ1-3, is DTGVSQNPRHKITKRGQNVTFRCDPISEHNRLYWYRQTLGQGPEFLTYFQNEAQLEKSRLLSDRFSAERPKGSFSTLEIQRTEQGDSAMYLCASSSNSDITGNTIYFGEGSWLTVV.

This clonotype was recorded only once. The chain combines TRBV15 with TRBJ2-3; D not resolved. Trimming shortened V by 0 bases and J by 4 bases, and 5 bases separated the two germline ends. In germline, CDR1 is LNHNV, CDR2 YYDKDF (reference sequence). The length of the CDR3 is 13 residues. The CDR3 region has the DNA TGTGCCACCAGCAGAGATTTACCAGATACGCAGTATTTT. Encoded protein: CATSRDLPDTQYF.

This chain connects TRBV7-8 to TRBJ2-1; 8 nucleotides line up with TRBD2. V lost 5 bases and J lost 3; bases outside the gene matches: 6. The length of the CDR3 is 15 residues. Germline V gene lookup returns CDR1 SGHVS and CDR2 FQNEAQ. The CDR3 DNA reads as TGTGCCAGCAGCCTTTCTAGCGGGTTCTACAATGAGCAGTTCTTC. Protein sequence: CASSLSSGFYNEQFF. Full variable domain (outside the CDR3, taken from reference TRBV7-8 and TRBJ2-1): GAGVSQSPRYKVAKRGQDVALRCDPISGHVSLFWYQQALGQGPEFLTYFQNEAQLDKSGLPSDRFFAERPEGSVSTLKIQRTQQEDSAVYLCASSLSSGFYNEQFFGPGTRLTVL.

CDR3 in DNA: TGCGCCAGCAGCTTGGATGGCGGAGGGTTCCAAGAGACCCAGTACTTC. Amino acids: CASSLDGGGFQETQYF. The chain joins TRBV5-1 to TRBJ2-5; TRBD2 is a possible D gene (6 bases). CDR1 and CDR2 (germline): SGHRS, YFSETQ. There are 16 residues in the CDR3. V lost 0 bases, J lost 1 base, and 13 bases lay in between.

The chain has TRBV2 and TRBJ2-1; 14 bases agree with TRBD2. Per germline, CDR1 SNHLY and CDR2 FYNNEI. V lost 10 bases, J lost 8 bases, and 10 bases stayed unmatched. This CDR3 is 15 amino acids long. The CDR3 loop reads CANRPGLAGVDEQFF. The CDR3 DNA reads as TGTGCCAACAGGCCGGGACTAGCGGGAGTAGATGAGCAGTTCTTC. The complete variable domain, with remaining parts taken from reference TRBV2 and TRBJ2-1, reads EPEVTQTPSHQVTQMGQEVILRCVPISNHLYFYWYRQILGQKVEFLVSFYNNEISEKSEIFDDQFSVERPDGSNFTLKIRSTKLEDSAMYFCANRPGLAGVDEQFFGPGTRLTVL.

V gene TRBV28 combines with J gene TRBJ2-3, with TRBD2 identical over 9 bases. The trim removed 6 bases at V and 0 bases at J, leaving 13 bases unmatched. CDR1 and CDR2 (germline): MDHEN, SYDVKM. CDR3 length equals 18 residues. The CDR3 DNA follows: TGTGCCAGCAGAGCCTCCAGAGCGGGAGGTTATAGCACAGATACGCAGTATTTT. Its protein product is CASRASRAGGYSTDTQYF.

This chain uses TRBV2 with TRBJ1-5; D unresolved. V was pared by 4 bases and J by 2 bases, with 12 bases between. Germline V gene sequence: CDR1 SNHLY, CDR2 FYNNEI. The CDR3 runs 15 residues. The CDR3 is CASSVLGQGNQPQHF. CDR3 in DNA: TGTGCCAGCAGTGTCTTGGGCCAGGGCAATCAGCCCCAGCATTTT.

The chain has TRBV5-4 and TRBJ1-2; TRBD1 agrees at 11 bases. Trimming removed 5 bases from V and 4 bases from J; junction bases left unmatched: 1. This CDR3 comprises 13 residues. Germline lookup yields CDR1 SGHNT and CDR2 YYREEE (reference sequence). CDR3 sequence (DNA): TGTGCCAGCAGGGGGACAGGGGGCTATGGCTACACCTTC. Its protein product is CASRGTGGYGYTF.

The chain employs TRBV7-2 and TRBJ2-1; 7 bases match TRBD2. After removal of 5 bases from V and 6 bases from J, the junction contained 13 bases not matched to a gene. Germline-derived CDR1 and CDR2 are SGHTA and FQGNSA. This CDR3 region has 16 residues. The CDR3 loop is CASSPVMGGGFNEQFF. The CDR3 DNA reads TGTGCCAGCAGCCCTGTGATGGGCGGGGGTTTCAATGAGCAGTTCTTC.

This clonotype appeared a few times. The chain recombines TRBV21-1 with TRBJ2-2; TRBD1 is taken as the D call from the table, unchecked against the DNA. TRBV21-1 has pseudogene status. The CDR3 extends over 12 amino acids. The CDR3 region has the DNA TGTGCCAGCGACAGGCACACCGGGGAGCTGTTTTTT. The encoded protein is CASDRHTGELFF.

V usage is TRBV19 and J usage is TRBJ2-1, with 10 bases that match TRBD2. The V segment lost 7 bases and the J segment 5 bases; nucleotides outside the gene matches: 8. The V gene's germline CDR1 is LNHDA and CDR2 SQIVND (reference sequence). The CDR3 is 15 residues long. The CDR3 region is CASTLEAGGDNEQFF. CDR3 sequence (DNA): TGTGCCAGTACCCTCGAAGCGGGAGGGGACAATGAGCAGTTCTTC.

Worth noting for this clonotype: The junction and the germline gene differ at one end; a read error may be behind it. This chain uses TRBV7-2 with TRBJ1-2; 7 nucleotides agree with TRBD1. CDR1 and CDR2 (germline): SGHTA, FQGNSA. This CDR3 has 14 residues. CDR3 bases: TGTGCCAGCAGTCGTGACAGGGAGGGCTATGACTACACCTTC. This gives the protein CASSRDREGYDYTF.

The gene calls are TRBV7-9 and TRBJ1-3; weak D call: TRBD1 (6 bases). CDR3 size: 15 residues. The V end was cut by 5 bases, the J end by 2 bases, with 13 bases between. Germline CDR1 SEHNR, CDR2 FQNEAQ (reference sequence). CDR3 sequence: CASSPSGAPGNTIYF. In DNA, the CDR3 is TGTGCCAGCAGCCCCTCAGGGGCTCCTGGAAACACCATATATTTT.

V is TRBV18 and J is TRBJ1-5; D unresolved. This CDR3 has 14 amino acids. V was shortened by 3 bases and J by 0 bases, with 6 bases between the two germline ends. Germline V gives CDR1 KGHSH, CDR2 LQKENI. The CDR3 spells CASSPVNSNQPQHF. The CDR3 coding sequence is TGTGCCAGCTCACCCGTTAATAGCAATCAGCCCCAGCATTTT.

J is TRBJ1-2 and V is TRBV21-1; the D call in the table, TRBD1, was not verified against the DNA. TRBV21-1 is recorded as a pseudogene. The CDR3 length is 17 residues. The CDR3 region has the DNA TGTGCCAGCAGCAGTAAAACCGGGACACCTGCTAACTATGGCTACACCTTC. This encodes CASSSKTGTPANYGYTF.

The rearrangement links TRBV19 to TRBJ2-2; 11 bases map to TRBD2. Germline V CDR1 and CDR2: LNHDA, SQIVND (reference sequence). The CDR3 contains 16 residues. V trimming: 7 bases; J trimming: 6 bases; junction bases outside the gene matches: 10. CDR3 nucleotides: TGTGCCAGTAATAGCGGGAGGGCCGGTTTAGCCGGGGAGCTGTTTTTT. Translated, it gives CASNSGRAGLAGELFF.

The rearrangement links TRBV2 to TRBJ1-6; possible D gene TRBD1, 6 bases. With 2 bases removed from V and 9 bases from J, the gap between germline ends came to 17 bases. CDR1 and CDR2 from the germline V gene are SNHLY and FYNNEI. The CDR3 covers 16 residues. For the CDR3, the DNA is TGTGCCAGCAGTGAAAACGCTGCGGGGGCCGGTTCACCCCTCCACTTT. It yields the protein CASSENAAGAGSPLHF.

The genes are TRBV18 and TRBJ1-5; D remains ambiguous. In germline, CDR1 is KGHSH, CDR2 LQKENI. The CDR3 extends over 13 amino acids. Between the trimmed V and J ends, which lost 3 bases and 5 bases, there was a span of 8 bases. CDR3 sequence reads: CASSPWADQPQHF. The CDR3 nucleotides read TGTGCCAGCTCACCCTGGGCAGATCAGCCCCAGCATTTT.